This T cell receptor beta chain was documented in a study of metastatic and nonmetastatic thyroid tumors. Study details: Samples came from malignant and benign thyroid patients, and repertoires were compared across blood and tumor or nodule tissue. Study-wide points: Benign nodules reportedly had significantly lower TCR beta diversity than malignant thyroid tumors in blood and tumor.

No treatment had been given to any patient before thyroid surgery. This clone was picked up a small number of times. Its antigen is undetermined. Methods used by the authors: Across clinicopathological groups, CDR3 differences served as the basis for building a distant-metastasis classifier for papillary thyroid cancer. TCRdb re-called the PCR reads via MiXCR. TCRdb, not the authors, supplied the V and J calls. The sample carries about 21,000 clones, 10% to 15% recorded once. The receptor comes from a female donor with papillary thyroid cancer or a benign thyroid nodule (not recorded which). Some clones in this sample may be carry-over from other donors' samples. Sequencing was done on a sample of blood.

CDR3 sequence: CASSGSQPGHTQYF. The CDR3, as DNA: TGTGCCAGTAGTGGGAGCCAACCGGGACATACCCAGTACTTC. The rearrangement links TRBV19 to TRBJ2-5, with a weak D call TRBD1 (6 bases). CDR3 size: 14 residues. Germline V lookup: CDR1 LNHDA, CDR2 SQIVND (reference sequence). The V end was cut by 5 bases, the J end by 8 bases, with 18 bases between.